This TCR beta chain was recovered during a study of Graves' ophthalmopathy and Graves' hyperthyroidism. TCR beta CDR3 amplification used RNA transcripts. HTBI-primed RT-PCR formed the first round, and a multiplex PCR formed the second. MiXCR was run by TCRdb on the multiplex PCR reads, yielding one entry per CDR3 protein. The sample consists of around 400,000 distinct CDR3 sequences, around 17% of them appearing once. V dropped 7 bases and J dropped 5 bases, with 12 bases sitting between them. Germline CDR1 and CDR2: MNHNS and SASEGT. CDR3 length: 12 residues. Sequenced: peripheral blood. This chain uses TRBV6-1 with TRBJ2-7; D remains unclear. The TCR sequence derives from a woman under 30 with Graves' ophthalmopathy. This CDR3 reads CASTPGSDEQYF. The CDR3 DNA is TGTGCCAGCACCCCGGGCTCAGACGAGCAGTACTTC.